Each of the 25 T cell receptor beta chains below was sequenced from the same sample in a study of T cell responses to AZD1222 COVID-19 vaccine. The protocol was immunoSEQ multiplex PCR, while the TCRdb copy is restricted to in-frame clones and leaves out a portion. This sample has about 100,000 clones, with about 83% found just once. Sequenced material: peripheral blood, taken on day 0 of AZD1222 vaccination. These receptors originate from an adult in good health.

The V call is TRBV12-3 or TRBV12-4, the J call TRBJ2-3; D is uncertain. The CDR3 runs to 12 residues. Trimming pared 5 bases from V and 6 bases from J, leaving 9 bases between. The CDR3 bases are TGTGCCAGCAGTGCCCTGGTGGATACGCAGTATTTT. Translating gives CASSALVDTQYF.

The chain's CDR3 is CASSLPSGRGYTF. The DNA of the CDR3 is TGTGCCAGCAGCTTGCCGTCCGGAAGGGGCTACACCTTC. The V gene is TRBV5-6, the J gene TRBJ1-2; no definite D call. V was clipped by 1 base and J by 8 bases, with 12 bases between them. Germline V gives CDR1 SGHDT, CDR2 YYEEEE. The CDR3 spans 13 residues.

This clone was counted a single time. This sequence joins TRBV2 and TRBJ2-1; 7 nucleotides agree with TRBD2. The CDR3 sequence is 16 residues long. V was clipped by 2 bases and J by 0 bases; unmatched bases: 4. From germline, CDR1 is SNHLY and CDR2 FYNNEI. The CDR3 sequence: CASSEWGGSSYNEQFF. The CDR3 DNA follows: TGTGCCAGCAGTGAATGGGGGGGAAGCTCCTACAATGAGCAGTTCTTC.

The V and J genes are TRBV12-3 or TRBV12-4 and TRBJ1-5; D is unresolved. Deletions cut 3 bases from V and 7 bases from J, with 10 bases between. CDR3 length equals 13 residues. This chain's CDR3 is CASSFTGSQPQHF. For the CDR3, the DNA is TGTGCCAGCAGTTTTACGGGTTCCCAGCCCCAGCATTTT.

The CDR3 DNA reads as TGTGCCAGCAGCCTGCGGGGGGGGCCCAATGAGCAGTTCTTC. Protein product: CASSLRGGPNEQFF. The rearrangement uses TRBV5-6 and TRBJ2-1; 9 bases match TRBD2. The CDR3 sequence is 14 residues long. Germline lookup yields CDR1 SGHDT and CDR2 YYEEEE. The V gene end was trimmed by 4 bases and the J gene end by 6 bases; junction bases not matched to a gene: 5. Full variable domain (missing parts from reference TRBV5-6 and TRBJ2-1): DAGVTQSPTHLIKTRGQQVTLRCSPKSGHDTVSWYQQALGQGPQFIFQYYEEEERQRGNFPDRFSGHQFPNYSSELNVNALLLGDSALYLCASSLRGGPNEQFFGPGTRLTVL.

The chain has TRBV5-8 and TRBJ1-2; no clear D. CDR1 is SGHTS, CDR2 YDEGEE, per germline. The CDR3 totals 16 residues. Trimming shortened V by 5 bases and J by 7 bases, and 24 bases separated the two germline ends. The CDR3 sequence is CASRSAIRPTRGGYTF. CDR3 in DNA: TGTGCCAGCAGGTCAGCCATAAGACCGACACGGGGTGGCTACACCTTC.

This clone came up once. V usage is TRBV9 and J usage is TRBJ2-7; 12 positions match TRBD1. CDR1 is SGDLS and CDR2 is YYNGEE in the germline V gene. After removal of 1 base from V and 5 bases from J, the junction contained 7 bases not matched to a gene. The CDR3 is made up of 16 amino acids. The CDR3 nucleotides read TGTGCCAGCAGCGTAAGGGGACAGGGGGCCCTCGACGAGCAGTACTTC. The encoded protein is CASSVRGQGALDEQYF.

This chain uses TRBV5-1 with TRBJ2-2; 10 nucleotides align to TRBD2. The CDR3 covers 16 residues. J was trimmed by 8 bases and V by 2 bases; bases with no gene match: 9. CDR1 and CDR2 (germline): SGHRS, YFSETQ. CDR3 DNA: TGCGCCAGCAGCTTTAGCGGGGGGCTAACGTCAGGGGAGCTGTTTTTT. Its translation is CASSFSGGLTSGELFF.

This clone was detected once. The rearrangement uses TRBV6-5 and TRBJ2-2; TRBD2 aligns across 7 bases. The CDR3 consists of 15 residues. With 5 bases clipped from V and 2 bases from J, the junction kept 5 bases outside the gene matches. Germline V CDR1 and CDR2: MNHEY, SVGAGI. The CDR3 protein is CASSRTRQNTGELFF. CDR3 DNA: TGTGCCAGCAGTAGGACTAGACAAAACACCGGGGAGCTGTTTTTT.

CDR3 loop: CASSLGRSSNQPQHF. The CDR3, as DNA: TGTGCCAGCAGCTTAGGACGATCTAGCAATCAGCCCCAGCATTTT. The chain links TRBV7-2 to TRBJ1-5; D ambiguous. This CDR3 has 15 residues. CDR1 SGHTA and CDR2 FQGNSA come from the germline V gene. With 1 base removed from V and 0 bases from J, the gap between germline ends came to 7 bases.

The chain employs TRBV18 and TRBJ2-1; 8 bases fit TRBD2. Germline assignment: CDR1 KGHSH and CDR2 LQKENI. The ends lost 8 bases at V and 3 bases at J; junction bases unmatched: 6. This CDR3 spans 14 amino acids. CDR3 residues: CASADSGDYNEQFF. The DNA of the CDR3 is TGTGCCAGCGCGGATAGCGGGGACTACAATGAGCAGTTCTTC.

V and J are TRBV6-6 and TRBJ1-2; D is unresolved. The germline CDR1 and CDR2 sequences are MNHNY and SVGAGI (reference sequence). This CDR3 has 13 amino acids. Deletions cut 4 bases from V and 4 bases from J, with 10 bases between. CDR3 DNA sequence: TGTGCCAGCAGTTTCGACAAGACCTATGGCTACACCTTC. This translates into CASSFDKTYGYTF.

This clone has only a few counts. The chain employs TRBV6-5 and TRBJ1-3, with D tentatively TRBD1 (5 bases). The CDR3 is made up of 15 amino acids. V shed 5 bases and J shed 4 bases, with 15 bases lying between them. Germline lookup yields CDR1 MNHEY and CDR2 SVGAGI. The CDR3 is CASSLTGAHGNTIYF. Written as DNA, the CDR3 is TGTGCCAGCAGTCTGACTGGGGCGCACGGAAACACCATATATTTT.

The V gene is TRBV7-8, the J gene TRBJ1-1, with D hard to call. Per germline, CDR1 SGHVS and CDR2 FQNEAQ. V gave up 0 bases and J gave up 1 base, with 6 bases separating them. This CDR3 contains 14 residues. This CDR3 is CASSLAGQNTEAFF. Written as DNA, the CDR3 is TGTGCCAGCAGCTTAGCTGGGCAGAACACTGAAGCTTTCTTT.

The genes are TRBV3-1 (or the pseudogene TRBV3-2) and TRBJ2-7, with 7 bases fitting TRBD2. The CDR3 covers 17 residues. Looked up from germline, CDR1 is LGHDT and CDR2 is YNNKEL (reference sequence). V lost 1 base to trimming and J lost 4 bases; unmatched junction nucleotides: 13. CDR3 in DNA: TGTGCCAGCAGCCAAGGCCCGGGTGGCGGGGGACTATACGAGCAGTACTTC. Translated, it gives CASSQGPGGGGLYEQYF.

This rearrangement joins TRBV9 to TRBJ2-6; D remains unclear. The CDR3 contains 16 residues. Trimming removed 4 bases at V and 0 bases at J, with 11 bases between. Per the germline V gene, CDR1 is SGDLS and CDR2 is YYNGEE. CDR3 coding DNA: TGTGCCAGCAGCCTCCGACTGTCCTCTGGGGCCAACGTCCTGACTTTC. Translating gives CASSLRLSSGANVLTF.

This clone was recorded only once. V and J are TRBV6-2 or TRBV6-3 and TRBJ2-7; 9 bases agree with TRBD2. CDR1 and CDR2 (germline): MNHEY, SVGEGT. CDR3 length: 17 amino acids. Unmatched junction bases numbered 9, after V lost 0 bases and J lost 3 bases. DNA for the CDR3: TGTGCCAGCAGTTACTCGATCGGACTAGCGAAATACTACGAGCAGTACTTC. The encoded protein is CASSYSIGLAKYYEQYF.

The V and J genes are TRBV9 and TRBJ2-3; the D is unclear. Trimming removed 0 bases from V and 1 base from J, with 12 bases in between. This CDR3 contains 16 residues. Germline CDR1 SGDLS, CDR2 YYNGEE. CDR3 sequence: CASSVGALRGTDTQYF. The DNA of the CDR3 is TGTGCCAGCAGCGTAGGGGCGCTAAGGGGCACAGATACGCAGTATTTT.

V gene TRBV18 combines with J gene TRBJ1-1; no firm D call. The germline V gene has CDR1 KGHSH and CDR2 LQKENI. The V end lost 4 bases, the J end lost 9 bases, and 18 bases lay between the germline ends. This CDR3 is built from 14 residues. The CDR3 DNA is TGTGCCAGCTCACAAACAAGCTTCGAGATGAAAGCTTTCTTT. Amino acids: CASSQTSFEMKAFF.

The J gene is TRBJ1-2, the V gene TRBV24-1; D is undetermined. Germline values: CDR1 KGHDR, CDR2 SFDVKD. CDR3 size: 15 residues. V gave up 3 bases and J gave up 0 bases, with 10 bases separating them. The CDR3 spells CATSDEEGANYGYTF. DNA for the CDR3: TGTGCCACCAGTGATGAGGAAGGAGCTAACTATGGCTACACCTTC.

The chain employs TRBV19 and TRBJ2-1; D ambiguous. The CDR3 runs to 15 residues. CDR1 and CDR2 (germline): LNHDA, SQIVND (reference sequence). The V gene lost 4 bases and the J gene lost 0 bases, with 10 bases spanning the gap. CDR3 DNA sequence: TGTGCCAGTAGTAGCCTCATTTCCTCCTACAATGAGCAGTTCTTC. Amino acid sequence: CASSSLISSYNEQFF. Together with reference TRBV19 and TRBJ2-1, the CDR3 gives the full variable domain: DGGITQSPKYLFRKEGQNVTLSCEQNLNHDAMYWYRQDPGQGLRLIYYSQIVNDFQKGDIAEGYSVSREKKESFPLTVTSAQKNPTAFYLCASSSLISSYNEQFFGPGTRLTVL.

The rearrangement joins TRBV19 to TRBJ2-1, with TRBD2 matching 9 bases. This CDR3 region has 20 residues. The V gene end was trimmed by 1 base and the J gene end by 1 base; junction bases not matched to a gene: 14. Germline V gene lookup returns CDR1 LNHDA and CDR2 SQIVND (reference sequence). The CDR3 DNA reads as TGTGCCAGTAGTATAGGCCTCTTGCGGGGGGGCTTGTTTTCCTACAATGAGCAGTTCTTC. It specifies CASSIGLLRGGLFSYNEQFF.

The J gene is TRBJ1-4, the V gene TRBV7-9; perhaps TRBD1 as D (5 bases). Germline lookup yields CDR1 SEHNR and CDR2 FQNEAQ (reference sequence). There are 14 residues in the CDR3. V was shortened by 1 base and J by 7 bases, with 10 bases between the two germline ends. Here the CDR3 DNA reads TGTGCCAGCAGCTTAGATGGGGCGGTTGAAAAACTGTTTTTT. Translation gives CASSLDGAVEKLFF. Filled out from reference TRBV7-9 and TRBJ1-4, the complete variable domain reads DTGVSQNPRHKITKRGQNVTFRCDPISEHNRLYWYRQTLGQGPEFLTYFQNEAQLEKSRLLSDRFSAERPKGSFSTLEIQRTEQGDSAMYLCASSLDGAVEKLFFGSGTQLSVL.

The chain couples TRBV6-2 or TRBV6-3 to TRBJ1-1; D might be TRBD1 (5 bases). The CDR3 covers 15 residues. The V end was cut by 5 bases, the J end by 1 base, with 14 bases between. Germline V gene sequence: CDR1 MNHEY, CDR2 SVGEGT. CDR3 bases: TGTGCCAGCAGTACTAACAGGATCGGGAACACTGAAGCTTTCTTT. Translation gives CASSTNRIGNTEAFF.

The V gene is TRBV5-5, the J gene TRBJ1-1; no definite D call. From germline, CDR1 is SGHKS and CDR2 YYEKEE (reference sequence). The CDR3 is 13 residues long. The germline V and J ends were trimmed by 1 base and 0 bases, with 4 bases remaining between them. CDR3 nucleotide sequence: TGTGCCAGCAGCTTGACGGTGAACACTGAAGCTTTCTTT. Amino acid sequence: CASSLTVNTEAFF. Drawing the rest from reference TRBV5-5 and TRBJ1-1, the complete variable domain is DAGVTQSPTHLIKTRGQQVTLRCSPISGHKSVSWYQQVLGQGPQFIFQYYEKEERGRGNFPDRFSARQFPNYSSELNVNALLLGDSALYLCASSLTVNTEAFFGQGTRLTVV.